This paragraph covers one T cell receptor beta chain sequence. Germline values: CDR1 LNHDA, CDR2 SQIVND (reference sequence). CDR3 length equals 15 residues. V lost 2 bases and J lost 7, with 17 bases in between. Sequencing used immunoSEQ v3. This table comes from immunoSEQ multiplex PCR, and its TCRdb copy is limited to in-frame clones, with some not included. This table holds about 19,000 clones, about 80% found once. As for time point: pre-treatment sample, taken before nivolumab and TIL therapy. This entry is derived from a study of TIL therapy for anti-PD-1-resistant metastatic lung cancer. Turning to the study itself: Most patients had lung adenocarcinoma; a handful of tumors were EGFR-mutant, two ALK-rearranged; half smoked currently or formerly.

Sequencing was performed on blood, taken at baseline. This chain joins TRBV19 and TRBJ1-1; D is ambiguous. The clonotype comes from a person between 25 and 80 years old with non-small cell lung cancer. CDR3 nucleotides: TGTGCCAGTAGTATACCCGCGTCGGGTGGTAATGAAGCTTTCTTT. Its translation: CASSIPASGGNEAFF.